These 20 T cell receptor beta chains came from one sample sequenced in a study of molecular identifiers for immune sequencing clone quantification. TCRdb passed the PCR reads through MiXCR, listing each CDR3 protein once. The table records some 100,000 distinct CDR3 sequences, approximately 40% of them present only once. Sequenced material: naive CD8+ T cells from blood, with Jurkat cell RNA spiked in. Noted subset: FACS-sorted CD8+CD4-CCR7+CD45RA+ naive T cells. The receptor set was obtained from a human donor in good health. Some libraries in this study had Jurkat cell RNA spiked in.

Concerning this clonotype itself: An end of the junction differs from the germline gene, which may be a read error. The chain carries TRBV7-9 and TRBJ2-5; TRBD2 might be the D (6 bases). CDR3 size: 15 residues. Germline assignment: CDR1 SEHNR and CDR2 FQNEAQ (reference sequence). CDR3 DNA sequence: TGCGCCAGCAGCCCACTCCGGGACTCGGAAGAGGCCCAGTACTTC. It encodes CASSPLRDSEEAQYF.

This sequence joins TRBV28 and TRBJ2-5; 8 positions match TRBD2. This CDR3 is built from 15 residues. V trimming: 2 bases; J trimming: 2 bases; junction bases outside the gene matches: 4. Germline CDR1 MDHEN, CDR2 SYDVKM. CDR3 in amino acids: CASSLTGRGQETQYF. The CDR3 DNA follows: TGTGCCAGCAGTTTAACCGGGAGGGGGCAAGAGACCCAGTACTTC. Full variable domain (remainder filled in from reference TRBV28 and TRBJ2-5): DVKVTQSSRYLVKRTGEKVFLECVQDMDHENMFWYRQDPGLGLRLIYFSYDVKMKEKGDIPEGYSVSREKKERFSLILESASTNQTSMYLCASSLTGRGQETQYFGPGTRLLVL.

CDR3 in DNA: TGTGCCAGCAGCCCAGGACTCAACCGGGAGCAGTTCTTC. This sequence encodes CASSPGLNREQFF. This chain joins TRBV7-9 and TRBJ2-1, with D possibly TRBD2 on 5 matching bases. The CDR3 is made up of 13 amino acids. V was pared by 5 bases and J by 10 bases, with 15 bases between. Germline V lookup: CDR1 SEHNR, CDR2 FQNEAQ (reference sequence).

V and J are TRBV4-3 and TRBJ1-1, with no clear D. CDR1 and CDR2 from the germline V gene are LGHNA and YSLEER. This CDR3 has 14 amino acids. V dropped 1 base and J dropped 8 bases, with 14 bases sitting between them. The CDR3: CASSQVRQLGEAFF. In nucleotides, the CDR3 is TGCGCCAGCAGCCAAGTCAGACAACTAGGAGAAGCTTTCTTT.

In regard to this clonotype: This may come from a read error, since a much larger clone is one base off. The chain combines TRBV13 with TRBJ2-3; D unresolved. The DNA end lines up better with TRBJ1-5; the J call may be wrong. Per the germline V gene, CDR1 is PRHDT and CDR2 is FYEKMQ (reference sequence). The CDR3 loop spans 16 amino acids. The CDR3 bases are TGTGCCAGCAGCTTTTCGACTAGCGGGAGGGCAGATACGCAGCATTTT. It translates to CASSFSTSGRADTQHF.

CDR3 residues: CASSSRQTYYEQYF. The CDR3 nucleotides are TGTGCCAGCAGCTCTCGACAGACCTACTACGAGCAGTACTTC. The chain has TRBV13 and TRBJ2-7; D is possibly TRBD1 (5 bases). V lost 4 bases to trimming and J lost 3 bases, with 13 bases between them. This CDR3 is built from 14 residues. The V gene's germline CDR1 is PRHDT and CDR2 FYEKMQ (reference sequence). The variable domain in full, completed from reference TRBV13 and TRBJ2-7, reads AAGVIQSPRHLIKEKRETATLKCYPIPRHDTVYWYQQGPGQDPQFLISFYEKMQSDKGSIPDRFSAQQFSDYHSELNMSSLELGDSALYFCASSSRQTYYEQYFGPGTRLTVT.

This clonotype has more than one count but fewer than ten. The conserved closing phenylalanine or tryptophan is absent in this CDR3, likely reflecting a read error. The chain carries TRBV20-1 and TRBJ1-6; 8 positions agree with TRBD1. The V gene's germline CDR1 is DFQATT and CDR2 SNEGSKA (reference sequence). J lost 6 bases, V lost 5 bases, and 6 bases had no gene match. The CDR3 contains 14 residues. The CDR3 DNA sequence: TGCAGTGCTCATGGACAGGGCATTAATTCACCCCTCCACTAT. Translating gives CSAHGQGINSPLHY.

Details on this clonotype: Compared with germline, one end of the junction differs, possibly owing to a read error. V usage is TRBV4-1 and J usage is TRBJ2-2, with D possibly being TRBD2 (5 bases). CDR3 size: 13 residues. The germline V gene encodes CDR1 MGHRA and CDR2 YSYEKL. The CDR3 sequence is CASSQLGTGEQIF. CDR3 in DNA: TGCGCCAGCAGCCAACTGGGTACCGGGGAGCAGATTTTT.

This clonotype was recorded at least ten times. This chain connects TRBV4-3 to TRBJ2-5; TRBD1 aligns across 7 bases. Germline assignment: CDR1 LGHNA and CDR2 YSLEER. There are 15 residues in the CDR3. With V trimmed by 4 bases and J by 4 bases, 9 bases remained unmatched. CDR3: CASSRVHTGVETQYF. The CDR3 DNA reads as TGCGCCAGCAGCCGAGTCCATACAGGGGTAGAGACCCAGTACTTC.

As to this clonotype: The junction departs from the called germline gene at one end, perhaps through a read error. This sequence joins TRBV28 and TRBJ1-2; D gene unclear. In germline, CDR1 is MDHEN, CDR2 SYDVKM. CDR3 size: 15 residues. CDR3 DNA sequence: TGTGCCAGCAGTTTATGGGCCAGCTCTAACTGTGGCTACACCTTC. This translates into CASSLWASSNCGYTF.

This clonotype was seen a handful of times. The chain employs TRBV4-2 and TRBJ2-7; TRBD1 aligns across 8 bases. The V segment lost 6 bases and the J segment 3 bases; nucleotides outside the gene matches: 7. Germline assignment: CDR1 LGHNA and CDR2 YNFKEQ. The CDR3 is 14 residues long. The CDR3 loop reads CASSKDRESYEQYF. The DNA of the CDR3 is TGTGCCAGCAGTAAGGACAGGGAAAGCTACGAGCAGTACTTC.

The rearrangement joins TRBV4-3 to TRBJ2-1; a weak D match, TRBD2 (5 bases). Germline CDR1 LGHNA, CDR2 YSLEER. This CDR3 contains 15 residues. The germline V and J ends were trimmed by 0 bases and 6 bases, with 12 bases remaining between them. The CDR3 sequence is CASSQDLLGSNEQFF. DNA for the CDR3: TGCGCCAGCAGCCAAGATTTGTTAGGGAGCAATGAGCAGTTCTTC.

A word on this clonotype: This may be a read error, as it is one base from a much larger clone. CDR3 in amino acids: CAIPNTDTRYF. CDR3 coding DNA: TGTGCCATCCCTAACACAGATACGCGGTATTTT. V is TRBV10-3 and J is TRBJ2-3; no reliable D call. Germline values: CDR1 ENHRY, CDR2 SYGVKD. The CDR3 length is 11 residues.

This clonotype was seen many times. The rearrangement uses TRBV10-3 and TRBJ2-3; TRBD2 is a possible D gene (6 bases). The V and J ends lost 0 bases and 2 bases respectively, with 15 bases between them. Germline-derived CDR1 and CDR2 are ENHRY and SYGVKD. The CDR3 consists of 17 residues. CDR3 in DNA: TGTGCCATCAGTGAGTCGGGAGGACTCGATCCCACAGATACGCAGTATTTT. Encoded protein: CAISESGGLDPTDTQYF.

The sample holds many counts of this clonotype. V usage is TRBV4-1 and J usage is TRBJ2-1; D is possibly TRBD1 (5 bases). This CDR3 is built from 15 residues. Trimming took off 4 bases at V and 5 bases at J, with 15 bases between the two ends. Germline lookup yields CDR1 MGHRA and CDR2 YSYEKL. CDR3: CASSRGWPEDNEQFF. The CDR3 bases are TGCGCCAGCAGCCGGGGCTGGCCCGAAGACAATGAGCAGTTCTTC.

At least ten counts were recorded for this clonotype. The chain combines TRBV2 with TRBJ2-5; TRBD2 is a possible D gene (5 bases). From germline, CDR1 is SNHLY and CDR2 FYNNEI. The CDR3 is made up of 13 amino acids. The germline V and J ends were trimmed by 7 bases and 4 bases, with 13 bases remaining between them. CDR3 region: CASIPWSGETQYF. DNA for the CDR3: TGTGCCAGCATTCCCTGGAGCGGAGAGACCCAGTACTTC.

Concerning this clonotype: At one of its ends the junction is not consistent with the germline gene, which may arise from a read error. The chain carries TRBV5-1 and TRBJ2-4, with D possibly being TRBD1 (6 bases). Per germline, CDR1 SGHRS and CDR2 YFSETQ. CDR3 length: 15 residues. The CDR3 coding sequence is TGCGCCAGCGGCTTGTTCACAGGGCTAAAAAACATTCAGTACTTC. Its protein is CASGLFTGLKNIQYF.

The chain has TRBV14 and TRBJ1-3; D may be TRBD1 (6 bases). The V end lost 3 bases, the J end lost 0 bases, and 15 bases lay between the germline ends. Germline V gene sequence: CDR1 SGHDN, CDR2 FVKESK. The CDR3 has 17 amino acids. Written as DNA, the CDR3 is TGTGCCAGCAGCCACCGAGGGGGGGACTTCTCTGGAAACACCATATATTTT. Translation: CASSHRGGDFSGNTIYF. The full variable domain, completed using reference TRBV14 and TRBJ1-3, is EAGVTQFPSHSVIEKGQTVTLRCDPISGHDNLYWYRRVMGKEIKFLLHFVKESKQDESGMPNNRFLAERTGGTYSTLKVQPAELEDSGVYFCASSHRGGDFSGNTIYFGEGSWLTVV.

This CDR3 is CATDWGGEQYF. For the CDR3, the DNA is TGTGCCACAGACTGGGGAGGCGAGCAGTACTTC. V gene TRBV27 combines with J gene TRBJ2-7, with a tentative D call TRBD2 (6 bases). Germline CDR1 is MNHEY and CDR2 is SMNVEV (reference sequence). V lost 10 bases to trimming and J lost 6 bases, with 13 bases between them. This CDR3 comprises 11 residues.

This clonotype was seen a few times. The rearrangement links TRBV4-1 to TRBJ1-5, with D perhaps matching TRBD1 (5 bases). In germline, CDR1 is MGHRA, CDR2 YSYEKL. The CDR3 runs 15 residues. The germline V and J ends were trimmed by 3 bases and 4 bases, with 13 bases remaining between them. The CDR3 region is CASSQGVVGNQPQHF. CDR3 sequence (DNA): TGCGCCAGCAGCCAGGGGGTCGTTGGTAATCAGCCCCAGCATTTT.